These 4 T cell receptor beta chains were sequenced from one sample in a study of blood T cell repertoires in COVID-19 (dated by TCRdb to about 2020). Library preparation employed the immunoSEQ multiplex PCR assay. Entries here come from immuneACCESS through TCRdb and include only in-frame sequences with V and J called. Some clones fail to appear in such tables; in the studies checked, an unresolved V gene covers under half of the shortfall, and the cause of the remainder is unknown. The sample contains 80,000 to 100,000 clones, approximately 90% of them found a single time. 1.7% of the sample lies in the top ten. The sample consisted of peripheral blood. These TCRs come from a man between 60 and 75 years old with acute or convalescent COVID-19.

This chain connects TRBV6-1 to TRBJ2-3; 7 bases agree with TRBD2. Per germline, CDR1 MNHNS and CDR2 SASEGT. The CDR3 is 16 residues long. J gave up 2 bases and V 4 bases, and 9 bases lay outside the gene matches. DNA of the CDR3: TGTGCCAGCAGTGGTGGCAGGGACTATAACACAGATACGCAGTATTTT. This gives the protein CASSGGRDYNTDTQYF.

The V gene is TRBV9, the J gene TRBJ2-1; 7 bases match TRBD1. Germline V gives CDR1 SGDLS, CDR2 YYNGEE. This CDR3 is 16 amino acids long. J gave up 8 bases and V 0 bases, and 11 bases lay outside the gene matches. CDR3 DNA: TGTGCCAGCAGCGTAGAGACAGGGAAACCTTTCGATGAGCAGTTCTTC. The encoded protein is CASSVETGKPFDEQFF. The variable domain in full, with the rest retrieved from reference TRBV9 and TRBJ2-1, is DSGVTQTPKHLITATGQRVTLRCSPRSGDLSVYWYQQSLDQGLQFLIQYYNGEERAKGNILERFSAQQFPDLHSELNLSSLELGDSALYFCASSVETGKPFDEQFFGPGTRLTVL.

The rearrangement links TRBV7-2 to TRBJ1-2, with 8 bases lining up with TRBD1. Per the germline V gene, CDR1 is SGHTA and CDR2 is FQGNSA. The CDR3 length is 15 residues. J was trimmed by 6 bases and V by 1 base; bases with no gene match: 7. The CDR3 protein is CASSLGFGQGHGYTF. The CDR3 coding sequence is TGTGCCAGCAGCTTAGGGTTTGGACAGGGACATGGCTACACCTTC.

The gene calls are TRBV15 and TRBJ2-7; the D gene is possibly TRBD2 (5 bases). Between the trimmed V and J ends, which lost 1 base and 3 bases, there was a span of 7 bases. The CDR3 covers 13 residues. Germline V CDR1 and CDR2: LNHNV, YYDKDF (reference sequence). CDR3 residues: CATSRGAGYEQYV. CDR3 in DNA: TGTGCCACCAGCAGAGGGGCGGGCTACGAGCAGTACGTC.